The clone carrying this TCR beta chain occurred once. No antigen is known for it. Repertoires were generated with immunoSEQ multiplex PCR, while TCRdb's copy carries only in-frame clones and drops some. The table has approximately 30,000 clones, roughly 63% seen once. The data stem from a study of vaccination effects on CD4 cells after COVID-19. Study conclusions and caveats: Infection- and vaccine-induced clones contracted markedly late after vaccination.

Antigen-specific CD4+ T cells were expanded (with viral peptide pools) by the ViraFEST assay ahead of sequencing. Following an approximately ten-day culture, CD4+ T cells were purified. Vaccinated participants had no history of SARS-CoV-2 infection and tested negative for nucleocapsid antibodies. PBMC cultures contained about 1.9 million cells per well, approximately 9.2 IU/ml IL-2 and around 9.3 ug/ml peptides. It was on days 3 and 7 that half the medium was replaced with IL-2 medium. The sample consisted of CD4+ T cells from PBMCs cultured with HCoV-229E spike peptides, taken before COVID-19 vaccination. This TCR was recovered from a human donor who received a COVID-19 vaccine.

The CDR3 here is CATRYWGRVVETEAFF. CDR3 in DNA: TGTGCCACCAGATATTGGGGCAGGGTGGTTGAGACTGAAGCTTTCTTT. This rearrangement joins TRBV15 to TRBJ1-1, with D maybe TRBD1 (5 bases). The CDR3 loop spans 16 amino acids. CDR1 is LNHNV and CDR2 is YYDKDF in the germline V gene (reference sequence). V lost 6 bases and J 5 bases, leaving 22 bases between the germline ends.